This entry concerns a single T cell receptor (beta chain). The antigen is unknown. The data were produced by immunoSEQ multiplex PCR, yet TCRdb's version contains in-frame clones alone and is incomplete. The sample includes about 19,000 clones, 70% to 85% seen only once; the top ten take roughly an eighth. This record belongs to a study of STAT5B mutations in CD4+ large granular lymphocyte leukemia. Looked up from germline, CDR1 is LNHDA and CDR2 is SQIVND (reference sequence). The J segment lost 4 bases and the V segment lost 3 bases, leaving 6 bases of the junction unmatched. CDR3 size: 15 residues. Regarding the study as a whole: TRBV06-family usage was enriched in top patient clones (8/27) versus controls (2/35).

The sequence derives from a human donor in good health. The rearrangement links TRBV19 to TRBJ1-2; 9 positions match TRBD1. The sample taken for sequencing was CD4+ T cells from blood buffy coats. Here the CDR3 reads CASSIATGGTYGYTF. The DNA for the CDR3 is TGTGCCAGTAGTATTGCGACAGGGGGGACCTATGGCTACACCTTC.